This T cell receptor (beta chain) was identified in a study of cytomegalovirus exposure and HLA in healthy donors. The PCR contained 60 Vbeta and 13 Jbeta primers. Using immunoSEQ multiplex PCR, the repertoire was profiled, and TCRdb retains in-frame clones only, with some absent. This sample carries around 210,000 clones, more than 70% of them seen once, and the ten largest clones take roughly 0.45%. V was cut by 0 bases and J by 4 bases, with 9 bases left in between. This CDR3 has 13 residues. Germline V CDR1 and CDR2: GTSNPN, SVGIG (reference sequence). This sequence originates from a boy younger than 18 in good health and CMV-seronegative. The V call is TRBV30, the J call TRBJ1-1; D is unresolved. Sequenced material: PBMCs. CDR3 nucleotide sequence: TGTGCCTGGAGTGTAGAGGTTTTCACTGAAGCTTTCTTT. Translated, it gives CAWSVEVFTEAFF.